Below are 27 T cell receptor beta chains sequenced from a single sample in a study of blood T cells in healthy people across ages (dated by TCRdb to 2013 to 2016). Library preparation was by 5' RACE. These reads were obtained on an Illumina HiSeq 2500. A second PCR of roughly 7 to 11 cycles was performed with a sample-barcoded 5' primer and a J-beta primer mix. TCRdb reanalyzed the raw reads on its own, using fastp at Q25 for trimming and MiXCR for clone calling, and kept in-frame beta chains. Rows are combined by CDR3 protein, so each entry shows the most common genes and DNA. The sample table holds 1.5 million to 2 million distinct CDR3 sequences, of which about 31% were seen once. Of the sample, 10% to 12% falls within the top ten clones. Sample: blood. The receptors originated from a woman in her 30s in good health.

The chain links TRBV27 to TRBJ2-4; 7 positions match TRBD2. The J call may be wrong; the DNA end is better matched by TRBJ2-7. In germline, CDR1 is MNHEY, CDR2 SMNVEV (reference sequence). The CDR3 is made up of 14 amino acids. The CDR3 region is CASSLFAGVDEQYF. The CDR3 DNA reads TGTGCCAGCAGTTTATTTGCGGGAGTAGACGAGCAGTACTTC.

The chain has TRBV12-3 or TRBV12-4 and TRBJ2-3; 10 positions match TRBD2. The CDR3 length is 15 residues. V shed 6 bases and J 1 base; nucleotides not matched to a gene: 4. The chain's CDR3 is CASSRSGGGTDTQYF. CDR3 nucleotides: TGTGCCAGCAGCCGGAGCGGGGGGGGCACAGATACGCAGTATTTT.

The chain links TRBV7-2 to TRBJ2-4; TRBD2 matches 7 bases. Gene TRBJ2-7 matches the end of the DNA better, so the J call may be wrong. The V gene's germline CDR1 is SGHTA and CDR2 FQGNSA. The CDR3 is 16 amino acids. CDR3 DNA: TGTGCCAGCAGCTTATGGGGTGGGCCGGGAGGTTACGAGCAGTACTTC. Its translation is CASSLWGGPGGYEQYF.

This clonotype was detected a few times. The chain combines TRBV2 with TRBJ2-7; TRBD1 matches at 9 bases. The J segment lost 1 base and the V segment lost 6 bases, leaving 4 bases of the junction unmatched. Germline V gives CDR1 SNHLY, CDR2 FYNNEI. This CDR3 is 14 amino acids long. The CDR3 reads CASRGTGTSYEQYF. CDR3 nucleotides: TGTGCCAGCAGAGGGACAGGGACTTCCTACGAGCAGTACTTC.

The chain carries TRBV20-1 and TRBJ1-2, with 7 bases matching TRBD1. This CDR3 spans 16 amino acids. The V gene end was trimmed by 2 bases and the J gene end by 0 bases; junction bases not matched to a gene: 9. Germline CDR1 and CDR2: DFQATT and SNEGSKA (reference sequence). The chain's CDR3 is CSARHGTAVSNYGYTF. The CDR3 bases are TGCAGTGCTAGACACGGGACAGCAGTTTCTAACTATGGCTACACCTTC.

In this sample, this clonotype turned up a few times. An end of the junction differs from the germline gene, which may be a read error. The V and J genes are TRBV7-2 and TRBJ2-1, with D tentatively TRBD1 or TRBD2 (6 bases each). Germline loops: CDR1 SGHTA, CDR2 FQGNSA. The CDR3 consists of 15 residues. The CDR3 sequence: CTSSLRGGYYSEQFF. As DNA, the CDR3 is TGTACCAGCAGCTTAAGAGGGGGGTACTACAGTGAGCAGTTCTTC.

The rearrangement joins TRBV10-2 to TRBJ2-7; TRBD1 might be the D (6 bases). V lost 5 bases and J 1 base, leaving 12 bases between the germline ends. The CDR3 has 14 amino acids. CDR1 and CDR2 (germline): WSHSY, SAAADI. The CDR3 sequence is CASSTPGDSYEQYF. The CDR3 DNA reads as TGCGCCAGCAGTACGCCAGGGGATTCCTACGAGCAGTACTTC.

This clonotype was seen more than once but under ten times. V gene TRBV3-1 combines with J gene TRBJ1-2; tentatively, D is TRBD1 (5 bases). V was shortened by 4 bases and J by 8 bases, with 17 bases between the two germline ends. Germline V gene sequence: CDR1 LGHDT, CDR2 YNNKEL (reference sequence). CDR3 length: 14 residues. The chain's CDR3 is CASSPAPDRDGYTF. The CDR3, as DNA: TGTGCCAGCAGCCCTGCCCCAGACAGAGACGGCTACACCTTC. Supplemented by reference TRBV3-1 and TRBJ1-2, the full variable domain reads DTAVSQTPKYLVTQMGNDKSIKCEQNLGHDTMYWYKQDSKKFLKIMFSYNNKELIINETVPNRFSPKSPDKAHLNLHINSLELGDSAVYFCASSPAPDRDGYTFGSGTRLTVV.

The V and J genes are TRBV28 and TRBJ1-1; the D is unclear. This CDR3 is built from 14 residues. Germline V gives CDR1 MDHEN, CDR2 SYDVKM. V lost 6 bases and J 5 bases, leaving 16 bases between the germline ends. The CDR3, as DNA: TGTGCCAGCAGGAGGACCCACCTCGGGACTGAAGCTTTCTTT. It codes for CASRRTHLGTEAFF.

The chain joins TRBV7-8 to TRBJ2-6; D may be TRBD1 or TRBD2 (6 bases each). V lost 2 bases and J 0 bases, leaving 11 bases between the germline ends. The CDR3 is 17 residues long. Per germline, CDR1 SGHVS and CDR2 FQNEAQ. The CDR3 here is CASSLWGAPSGANVLTF. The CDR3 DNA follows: TGTGCCAGCAGCTTATGGGGGGCCCCCTCTGGGGCCAACGTCCTGACTTTC.

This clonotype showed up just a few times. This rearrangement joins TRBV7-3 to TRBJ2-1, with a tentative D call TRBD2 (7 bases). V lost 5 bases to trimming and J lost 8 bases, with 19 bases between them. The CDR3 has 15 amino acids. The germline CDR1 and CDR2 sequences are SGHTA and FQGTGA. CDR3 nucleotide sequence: TGTGCCAGCAGCCCGAGGGGGGGAGGGTCGGATGAGCAGTTCTTC. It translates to CASSPRGGGSDEQFF.

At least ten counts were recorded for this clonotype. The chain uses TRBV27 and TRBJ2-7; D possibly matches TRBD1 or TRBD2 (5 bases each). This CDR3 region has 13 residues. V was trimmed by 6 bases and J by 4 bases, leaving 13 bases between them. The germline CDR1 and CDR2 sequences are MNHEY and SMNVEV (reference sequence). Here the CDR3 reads CASSFGEGYEQYF. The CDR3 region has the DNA TGTGCCAGCAGCTTTGGTGAGGGGTACGAGCAGTACTTC.

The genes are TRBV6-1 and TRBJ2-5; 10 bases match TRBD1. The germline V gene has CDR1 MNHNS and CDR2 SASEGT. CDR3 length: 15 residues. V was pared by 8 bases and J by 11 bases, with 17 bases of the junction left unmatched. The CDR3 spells CASGGGQGRLGEQYF. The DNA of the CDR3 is TGTGCCAGCGGTGGGGGACAGGGGCGACTAGGGGAGCAGTACTTC.

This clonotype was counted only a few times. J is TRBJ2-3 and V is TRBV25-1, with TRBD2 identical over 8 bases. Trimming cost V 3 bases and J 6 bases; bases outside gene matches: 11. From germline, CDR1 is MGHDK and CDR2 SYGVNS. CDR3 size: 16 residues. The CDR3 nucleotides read TGTGCCAGCAGTGATCCCATGCGGGAGGAGTTGGATACGCAGTATTTT. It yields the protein CASSDPMREELDTQYF.

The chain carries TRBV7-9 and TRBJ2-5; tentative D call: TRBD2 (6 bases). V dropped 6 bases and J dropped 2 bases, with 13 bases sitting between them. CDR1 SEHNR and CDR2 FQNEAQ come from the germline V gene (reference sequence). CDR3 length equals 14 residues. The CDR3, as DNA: TGTGCCAGCAGAACCGGGACTTCACAAGAGACCCAGTACTTC. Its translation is CASRTGTSQETQYF.

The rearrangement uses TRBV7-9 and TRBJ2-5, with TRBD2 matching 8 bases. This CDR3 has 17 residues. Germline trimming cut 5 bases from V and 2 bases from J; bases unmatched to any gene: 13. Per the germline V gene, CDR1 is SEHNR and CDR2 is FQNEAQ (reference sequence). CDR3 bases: TGTGCCAGCAGCCCCGGTTCGTTAGCGGGGAGACAAGAGACCCAGTACTTC. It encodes CASSPGSLAGRQETQYF.

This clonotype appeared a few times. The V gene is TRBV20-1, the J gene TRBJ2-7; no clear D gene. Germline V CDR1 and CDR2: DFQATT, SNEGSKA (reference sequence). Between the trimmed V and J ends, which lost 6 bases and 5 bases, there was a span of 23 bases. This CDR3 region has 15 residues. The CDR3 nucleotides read TGCAGTGCCACGTTCCCCAATTTAGACCCCCACGAGCAGTACTTC. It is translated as CSATFPNLDPHEQYF.

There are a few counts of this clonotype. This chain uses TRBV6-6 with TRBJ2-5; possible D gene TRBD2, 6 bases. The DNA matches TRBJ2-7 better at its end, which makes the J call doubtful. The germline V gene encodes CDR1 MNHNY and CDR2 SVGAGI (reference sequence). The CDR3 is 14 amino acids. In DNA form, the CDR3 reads TGTGCCAGCAGCCACCCGGAGGGTACTATCGAGCAGTACTTC. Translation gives CASSHPEGTIEQYF.

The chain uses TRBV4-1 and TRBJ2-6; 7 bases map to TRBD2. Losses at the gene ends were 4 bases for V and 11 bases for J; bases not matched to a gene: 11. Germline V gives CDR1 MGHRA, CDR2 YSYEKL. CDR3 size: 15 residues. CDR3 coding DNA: TGCGCCAGCAGCCCGGGGGGAGGGGAGAGGGACGTCCTGACTTTC. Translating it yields CASSPGGGERDVLTF.

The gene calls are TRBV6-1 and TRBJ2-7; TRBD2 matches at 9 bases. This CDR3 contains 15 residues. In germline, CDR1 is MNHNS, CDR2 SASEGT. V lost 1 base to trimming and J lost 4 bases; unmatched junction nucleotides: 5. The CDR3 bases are TGTGCCAGCAGTGAAGACGGGGGACTAGCTTACGAGCAGTACTTC. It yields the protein CASSEDGGLAYEQYF.

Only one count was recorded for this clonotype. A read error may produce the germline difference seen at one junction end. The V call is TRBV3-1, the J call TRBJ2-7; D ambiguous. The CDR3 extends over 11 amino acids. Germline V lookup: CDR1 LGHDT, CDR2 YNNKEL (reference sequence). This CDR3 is CAGSLAGEQYF. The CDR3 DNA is TGTGCCGGCAGCCTCGCTGGGGAGCAGTACTTC.

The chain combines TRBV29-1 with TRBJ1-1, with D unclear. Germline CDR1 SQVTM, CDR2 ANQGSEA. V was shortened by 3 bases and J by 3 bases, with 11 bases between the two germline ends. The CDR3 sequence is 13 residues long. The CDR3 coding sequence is TGCAGCGTTGATCCCCGGACGGACACTGAAGCTTTCTTT. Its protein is CSVDPRTDTEAFF.

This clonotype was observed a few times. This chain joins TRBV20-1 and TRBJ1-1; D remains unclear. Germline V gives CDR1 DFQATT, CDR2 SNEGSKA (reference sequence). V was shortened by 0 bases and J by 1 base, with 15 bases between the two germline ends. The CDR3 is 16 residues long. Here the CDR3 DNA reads TGCAGTGCTAGAGATCACGGCAAGTTACAGAACACTGAAGCTTTCTTT. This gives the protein CSARDHGKLQNTEAFF.

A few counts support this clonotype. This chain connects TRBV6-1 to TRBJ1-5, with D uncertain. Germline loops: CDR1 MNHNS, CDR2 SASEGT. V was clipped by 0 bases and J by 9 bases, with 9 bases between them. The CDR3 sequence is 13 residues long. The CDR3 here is CASSEAGAGPQHF. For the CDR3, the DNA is TGTGCCAGCAGTGAAGCGGGCGCAGGGCCCCAGCATTTT.

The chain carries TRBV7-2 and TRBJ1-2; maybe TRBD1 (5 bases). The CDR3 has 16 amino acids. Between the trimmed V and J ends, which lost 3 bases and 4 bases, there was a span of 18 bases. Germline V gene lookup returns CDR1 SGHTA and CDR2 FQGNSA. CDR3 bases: TGTGCCAGCAGCTTGGGGACCGCTGTAACTATCTATGGCTACACCTTC. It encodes CASSLGTAVTIYGYTF.

CDR3 residues: CASSTSPGGQETQYF. As DNA, the CDR3 is TGTGCCAGCAGTACCTCCCCAGGGGGCCAAGAGACCCAGTACTTC. The genes are TRBV6-2 or TRBV6-3 and TRBJ2-5, with TRBD1 matching 7 bases. With V trimmed by 5 bases and J by 1 base, 7 bases remained unmatched. The CDR3 is made up of 15 amino acids. Germline V lookup: CDR1 MNHEY, CDR2 SVGEGT.

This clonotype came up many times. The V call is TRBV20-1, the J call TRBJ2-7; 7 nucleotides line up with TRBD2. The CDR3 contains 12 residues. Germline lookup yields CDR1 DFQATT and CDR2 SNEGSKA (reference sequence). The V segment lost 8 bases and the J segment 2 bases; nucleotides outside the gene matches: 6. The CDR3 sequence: CSIPGRAYEQYF. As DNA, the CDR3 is TGCAGTATCCCGGGGAGGGCCTACGAGCAGTACTTC.